The entry below describes one TCR beta chain. The data belong to a study of blood T cell repertoires in COVID-19. For the study at large: Sites in the United States, Italy and Spain provided acute and convalescent COVID-19 samples. The analysed material was cDNA or gDNA that came from T cells, B-cell-depleted T cells, or PBMCs.

The V gene lost 4 bases and the J gene lost 1 base, with 14 bases spanning the gap. The CDR3 extends over 16 amino acids. Germline V gene lookup returns CDR1 SGHRS and CDR2 YFSETQ. As handled by the study authors: Nucleated cell number was recorded as an estimate derived from reference gene primer amplification. The repertoire was sequenced with immunoSEQ multiplex PCR; TCRdb's copy has only in-frame clones and lacks some. The V and J calls and clone size come from that table; D and trimming were worked out from the DNA. The data show about 120,000 clones, more than 60% seen once. The source material was peripheral blood. The gene calls are TRBV5-1 and TRBJ2-2; D is unclear. This clonotype was sampled from a woman aged 70 to 79 with acute or convalescent COVID-19. CDR3 sequence (DNA): TGCGCCAGCAGCAACCTGCGGCAGAGGAACACCGGGGAGCTGTTTTTT. It specifies CASSNLRQRNTGELFF.